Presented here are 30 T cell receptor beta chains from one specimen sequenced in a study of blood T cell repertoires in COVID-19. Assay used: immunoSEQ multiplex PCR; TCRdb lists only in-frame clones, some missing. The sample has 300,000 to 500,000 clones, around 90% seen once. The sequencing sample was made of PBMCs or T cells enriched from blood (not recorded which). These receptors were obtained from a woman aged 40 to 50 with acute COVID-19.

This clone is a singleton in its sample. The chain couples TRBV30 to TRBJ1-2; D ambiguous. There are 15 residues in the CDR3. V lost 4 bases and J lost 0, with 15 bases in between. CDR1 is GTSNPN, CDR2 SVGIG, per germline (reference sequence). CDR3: CAWIEGLGPNYGYTF. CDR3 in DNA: TGTGCCTGGATTGAGGGATTAGGACCTAACTATGGCTACACCTTC.

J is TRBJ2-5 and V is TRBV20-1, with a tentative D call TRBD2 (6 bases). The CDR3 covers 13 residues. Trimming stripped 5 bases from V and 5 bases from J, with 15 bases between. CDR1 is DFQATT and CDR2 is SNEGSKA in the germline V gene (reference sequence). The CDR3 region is CSAGGIAEETQYF. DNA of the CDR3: TGCAGTGCTGGTGGGATAGCGGAGGAGACCCAGTACTTC.

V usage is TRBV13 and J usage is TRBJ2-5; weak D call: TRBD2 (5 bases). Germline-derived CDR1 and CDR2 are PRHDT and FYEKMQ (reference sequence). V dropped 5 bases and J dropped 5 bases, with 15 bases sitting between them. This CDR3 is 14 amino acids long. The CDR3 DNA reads TGTGCCAGCAGCCCCACTAATAGCGCGGAGACCCAGTACTTC. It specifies CASSPTNSAETQYF.

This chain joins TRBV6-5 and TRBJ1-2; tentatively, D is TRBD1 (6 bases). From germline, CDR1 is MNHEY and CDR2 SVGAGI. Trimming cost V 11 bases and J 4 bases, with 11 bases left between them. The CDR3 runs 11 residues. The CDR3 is CAAGQSYGYTF. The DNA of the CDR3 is TGTGCCGCCGGACAGTCCTATGGCTACACCTTC.

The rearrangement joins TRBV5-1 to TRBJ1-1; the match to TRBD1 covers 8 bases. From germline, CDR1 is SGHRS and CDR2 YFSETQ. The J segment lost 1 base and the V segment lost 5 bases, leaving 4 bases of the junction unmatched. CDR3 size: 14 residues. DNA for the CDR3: TGCGCCAGCAGTTATACAGGGGGGAACACTGAAGCTTTCTTT. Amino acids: CASSYTGGNTEAFF.

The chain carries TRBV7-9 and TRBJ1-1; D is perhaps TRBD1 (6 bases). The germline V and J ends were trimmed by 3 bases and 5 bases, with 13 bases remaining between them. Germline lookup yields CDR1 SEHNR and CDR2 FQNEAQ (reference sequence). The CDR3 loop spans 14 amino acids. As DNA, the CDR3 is TGTGCCAGCAGCTTCCTCCAGGGGAGTACTGAAGCTTTCTTT. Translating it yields CASSFLQGSTEAFF.

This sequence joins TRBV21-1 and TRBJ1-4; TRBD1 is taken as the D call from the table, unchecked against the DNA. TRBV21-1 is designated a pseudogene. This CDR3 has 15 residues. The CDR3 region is CASNSVRDSLEKLFF. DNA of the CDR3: TGTGCCAGCAACAGCGTCCGGGACAGCCTTGAAAAACTGTTTTTT.

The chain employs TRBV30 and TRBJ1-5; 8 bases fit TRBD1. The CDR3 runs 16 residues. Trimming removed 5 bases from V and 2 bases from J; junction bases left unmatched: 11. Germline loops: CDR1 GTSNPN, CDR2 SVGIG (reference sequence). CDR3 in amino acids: CAWGAGQGVRNQPQHF. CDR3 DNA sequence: TGTGCCTGGGGAGCTGGACAGGGAGTGCGCAATCAGCCCCAGCATTTT.

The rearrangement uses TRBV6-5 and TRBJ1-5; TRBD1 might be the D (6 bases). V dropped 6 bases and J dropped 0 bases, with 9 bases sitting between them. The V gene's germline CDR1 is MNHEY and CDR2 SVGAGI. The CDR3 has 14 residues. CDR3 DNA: TGTGCCAGCAGGGGGACATCTAGCAATCAGCCCCAGCATTTT. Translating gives CASRGTSSNQPQHF.

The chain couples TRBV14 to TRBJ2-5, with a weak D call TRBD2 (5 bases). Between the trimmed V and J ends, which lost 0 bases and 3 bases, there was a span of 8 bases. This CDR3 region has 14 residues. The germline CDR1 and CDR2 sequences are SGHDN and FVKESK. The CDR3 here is CASSQDLGKETQYF. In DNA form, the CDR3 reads TGTGCCAGCAGCCAAGATCTCGGGAAAGAGACCCAGTACTTC.

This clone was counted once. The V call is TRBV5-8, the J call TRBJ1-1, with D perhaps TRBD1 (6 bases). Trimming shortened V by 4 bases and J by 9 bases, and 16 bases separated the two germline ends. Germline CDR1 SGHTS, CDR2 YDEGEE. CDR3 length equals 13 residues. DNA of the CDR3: TGTGCCAGCAGCCCACAGGGACGCTTAAAAGCTTTCTTT. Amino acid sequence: CASSPQGRLKAFF.

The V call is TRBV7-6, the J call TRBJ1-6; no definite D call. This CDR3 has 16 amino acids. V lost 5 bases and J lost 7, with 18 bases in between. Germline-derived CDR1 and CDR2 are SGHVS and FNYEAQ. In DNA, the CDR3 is TGTGCCAGCAGCCCATACGATAACAGCGGCAATTCACCCCTCCACTTT. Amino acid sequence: CASSPYDNSGNSPLHF.

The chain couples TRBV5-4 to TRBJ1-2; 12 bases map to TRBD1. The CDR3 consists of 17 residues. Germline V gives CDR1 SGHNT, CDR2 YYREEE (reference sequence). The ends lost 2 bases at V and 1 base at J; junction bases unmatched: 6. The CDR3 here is CASSLPGQGAFNYGYTF. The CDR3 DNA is TGTGCCAGCAGCTTACCGGGACAGGGGGCCTTTAACTATGGCTACACCTTC.

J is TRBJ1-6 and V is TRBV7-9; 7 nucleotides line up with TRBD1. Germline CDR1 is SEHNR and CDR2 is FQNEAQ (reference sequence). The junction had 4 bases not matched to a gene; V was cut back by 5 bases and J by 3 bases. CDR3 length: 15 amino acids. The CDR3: CASSVTGDYNSPLHF. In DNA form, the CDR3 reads TGTGCCAGCAGCGTAACAGGGGACTATAATTCACCCCTCCACTTT.

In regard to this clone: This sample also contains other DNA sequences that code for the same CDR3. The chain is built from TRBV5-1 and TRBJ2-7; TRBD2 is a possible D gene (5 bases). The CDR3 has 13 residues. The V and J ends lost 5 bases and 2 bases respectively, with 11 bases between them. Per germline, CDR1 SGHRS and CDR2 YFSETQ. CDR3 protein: CASSPAGAYEQYF. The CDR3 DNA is TGCGCCAGCAGTCCGGCCGGGGCCTACGAGCAGTACTTC. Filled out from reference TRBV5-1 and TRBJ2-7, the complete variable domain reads KAGVTQTPRYLIKTRGQQVTLSCSPISGHRSVSWYQQTPGQGLQFLFEYFSETQRNKGNFPGRFSGRQFSNSRSEMNVSTLELGDSALYLCASSPAGAYEQYFGPGTRLTVT.

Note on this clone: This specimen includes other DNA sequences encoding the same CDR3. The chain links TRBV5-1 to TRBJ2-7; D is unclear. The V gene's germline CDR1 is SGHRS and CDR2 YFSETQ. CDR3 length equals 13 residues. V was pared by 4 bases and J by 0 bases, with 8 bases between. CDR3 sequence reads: CASSLDISYEQYF. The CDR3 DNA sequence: TGCGCCAGCAGCCTTGACATCTCCTACGAGCAGTACTTC. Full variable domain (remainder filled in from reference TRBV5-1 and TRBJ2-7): KAGVTQTPRYLIKTRGQQVTLSCSPISGHRSVSWYQQTPGQGLQFLFEYFSETQRNKGNFPGRFSGRQFSNSRSEMNVSTLELGDSALYLCASSLDISYEQYFGPGTRLTVT.

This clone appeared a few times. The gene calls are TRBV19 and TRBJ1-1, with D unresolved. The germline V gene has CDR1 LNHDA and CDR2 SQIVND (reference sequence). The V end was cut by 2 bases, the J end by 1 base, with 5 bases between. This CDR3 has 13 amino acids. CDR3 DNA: TGTGCCAGTAGTATACCGGGGAACACTGAAGCTTTCTTT. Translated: CASSIPGNTEAFF.

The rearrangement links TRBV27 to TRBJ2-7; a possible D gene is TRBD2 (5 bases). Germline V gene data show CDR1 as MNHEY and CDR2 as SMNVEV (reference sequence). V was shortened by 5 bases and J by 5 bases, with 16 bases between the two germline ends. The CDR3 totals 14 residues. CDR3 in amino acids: CASSRMGVFDEQYF. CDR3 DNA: TGTGCCAGCAGTAGAATGGGAGTTTTCGACGAGCAGTACTTC.

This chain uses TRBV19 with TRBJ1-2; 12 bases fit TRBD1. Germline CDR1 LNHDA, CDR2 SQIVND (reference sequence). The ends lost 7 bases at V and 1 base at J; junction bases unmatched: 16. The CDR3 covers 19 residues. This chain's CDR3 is CASTPGRPGQGALNYGYTF. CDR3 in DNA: TGTGCCAGTACCCCCGGACGACCGGGACAGGGGGCCCTTAACTATGGCTACACCTTC.

The CDR3 region has the DNA TGTGCCAGCAGTTTACTGGACATTGCCTACGAGCAGTACTTC. Residues: CASSLLDIAYEQYF. The V call is TRBV7-6, the J call TRBJ2-7; the D gene is possibly TRBD1 (5 bases). The CDR3 extends over 14 amino acids. V was pared by 6 bases and J by 2 bases, with 14 bases between. The germline V gene encodes CDR1 SGHVS and CDR2 FNYEAQ.

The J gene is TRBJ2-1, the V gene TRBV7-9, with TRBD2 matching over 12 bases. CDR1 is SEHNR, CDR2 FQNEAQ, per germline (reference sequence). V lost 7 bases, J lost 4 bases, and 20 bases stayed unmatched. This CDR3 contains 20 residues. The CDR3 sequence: CASTTKGLAGPSDRYNEQFF. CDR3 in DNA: TGTGCCAGCACGACCAAAGGACTAGCGGGACCTTCAGACAGGTACAATGAGCAGTTCTTC. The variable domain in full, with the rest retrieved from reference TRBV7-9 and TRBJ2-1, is DTGVSQNPRHKITKRGQNVTFRCDPISEHNRLYWYRQTLGQGPEFLTYFQNEAQLEKSRLLSDRFSAERPKGSFSTLEIQRTEQGDSAMYLCASTTKGLAGPSDRYNEQFFGPGTRLTVL.

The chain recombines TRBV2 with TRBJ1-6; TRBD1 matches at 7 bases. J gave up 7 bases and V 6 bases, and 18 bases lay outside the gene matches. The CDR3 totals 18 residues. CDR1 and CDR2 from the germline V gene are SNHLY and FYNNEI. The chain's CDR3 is CASSAKEVTGVGNSPLHF. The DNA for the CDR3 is TGTGCCAGCAGCGCGAAGGAGGTAACAGGGGTAGGAAATTCACCCCTCCACTTT.

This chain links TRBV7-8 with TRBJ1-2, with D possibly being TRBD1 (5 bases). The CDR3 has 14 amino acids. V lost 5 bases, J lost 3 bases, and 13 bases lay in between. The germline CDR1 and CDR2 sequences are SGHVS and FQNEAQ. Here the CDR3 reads CASSRVQGDYGYTF. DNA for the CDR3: TGTGCCAGCAGCCGAGTTCAGGGCGACTATGGCTACACCTTC. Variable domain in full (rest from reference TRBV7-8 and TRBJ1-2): GAGVSQSPRYKVAKRGQDVALRCDPISGHVSLFWYQQALGQGPEFLTYFQNEAQLDKSGLPSDRFFAERPEGSVSTLKIQRTQQEDSAVYLCASSRVQGDYGYTFGSGTRLTVV.

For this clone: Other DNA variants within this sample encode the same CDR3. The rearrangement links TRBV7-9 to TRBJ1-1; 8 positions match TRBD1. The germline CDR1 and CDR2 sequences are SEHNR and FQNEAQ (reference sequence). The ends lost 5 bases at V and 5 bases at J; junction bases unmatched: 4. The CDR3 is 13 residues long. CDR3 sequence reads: CASSPTGATEAFF. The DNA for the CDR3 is TGTGCCAGCAGCCCGACAGGGGCGACTGAAGCTTTCTTT.

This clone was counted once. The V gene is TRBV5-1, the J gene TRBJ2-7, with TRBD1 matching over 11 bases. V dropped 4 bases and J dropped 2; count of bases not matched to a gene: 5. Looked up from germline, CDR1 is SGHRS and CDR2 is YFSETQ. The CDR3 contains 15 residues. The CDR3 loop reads CASSVPGQGAYEQYF. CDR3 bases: TGCGCCAGCAGCGTACCGGGACAGGGGGCCTACGAGCAGTACTTC. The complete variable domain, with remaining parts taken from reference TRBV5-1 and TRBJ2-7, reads KAGVTQTPRYLIKTRGQQVTLSCSPISGHRSVSWYQQTPGQGLQFLFEYFSETQRNKGNFPGRFSGRQFSNSRSEMNVSTLELGDSALYLCASSVPGQGAYEQYFGPGTRLTVT.

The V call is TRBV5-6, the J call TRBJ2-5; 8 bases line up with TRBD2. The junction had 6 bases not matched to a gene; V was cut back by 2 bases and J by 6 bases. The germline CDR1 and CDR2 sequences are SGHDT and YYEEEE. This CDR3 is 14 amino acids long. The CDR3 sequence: CASSFWRGAQTQYF. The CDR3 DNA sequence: TGTGCCAGCAGCTTTTGGCGGGGGGCGCAGACCCAGTACTTC.

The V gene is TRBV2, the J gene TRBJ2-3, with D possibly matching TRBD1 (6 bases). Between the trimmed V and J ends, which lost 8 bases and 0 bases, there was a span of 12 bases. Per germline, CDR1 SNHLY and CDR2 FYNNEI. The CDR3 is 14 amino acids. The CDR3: CASVRGTSTDTQYF. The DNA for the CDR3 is TGTGCCAGCGTCAGGGGAACTAGCACAGATACGCAGTATTTT.

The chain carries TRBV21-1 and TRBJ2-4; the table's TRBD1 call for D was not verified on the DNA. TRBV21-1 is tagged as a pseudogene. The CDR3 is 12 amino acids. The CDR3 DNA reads TGTGCCAGCGGCCCAAAAGGGGACATTCAGTACTTC. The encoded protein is CASGPKGDIQYF.

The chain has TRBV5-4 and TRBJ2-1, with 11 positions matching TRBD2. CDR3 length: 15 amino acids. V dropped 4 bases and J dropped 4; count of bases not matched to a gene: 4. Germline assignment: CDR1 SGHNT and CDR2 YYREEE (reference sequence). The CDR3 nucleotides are TGTGCCAGCAGCGTTAGCGGGGGGGCTTACAATGAGCAGTTCTTC. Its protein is CASSVSGGAYNEQFF.

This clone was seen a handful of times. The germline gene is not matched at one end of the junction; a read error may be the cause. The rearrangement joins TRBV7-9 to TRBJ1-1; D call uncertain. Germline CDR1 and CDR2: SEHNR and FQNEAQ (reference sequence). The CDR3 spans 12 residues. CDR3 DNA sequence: TGTGCCAGCAGCCTCCACCCTGGGGAGGCGTTTTTT. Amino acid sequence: CASSLHPGEAFF.